The sequence of this TCR beta chain was determined in a study of cytomegalovirus exposure and HLA in healthy donors. Concerning this clone: Antigen unknown.

Whole-study results and caveats: In all likelihood, a cluster of highly shared sequence variants was a sequencing artifact. For most TCR beta V segments, an earlier analysis put the productive rate at about 87% or about 30% of the time.

This CDR3 has 17 amino acids. CDR1 and CDR2 from the germline V gene are SGHNT and YYREEE (reference sequence). Losses at the gene ends were 4 bases for V and 0 bases for J; bases not matched to a gene: 9. The primer mix had 60 Vbeta and 13 Jbeta primers. In the study's own analysis: An analysis performed later counted roughly 80 million unique TCR beta chains (roughly 10 million of them shared). Repertoires were generated with immunoSEQ multiplex PCR, while TCRdb's copy carries only in-frame clones and drops some. V and J calls and clone size are those listed in that table; D and trimming were worked out from the DNA. This sample has approximately 90,000 clones, with roughly 73% found just once.

Sequencing was performed on PBMCs. The clonotype was recovered from a middle-aged man in good health and CMV-seronegative. The rearrangement links TRBV5-4 to TRBJ2-3, with 9 nucleotides matching TRBD2. The CDR3: CASSPDLAGASTDTQYF. The CDR3 DNA sequence: TGTGCCAGCAGCCCAGACTTAGCGGGGGCCAGCACAGATACGCAGTATTTT. Using reference TRBV5-4 and TRBJ2-3 for the parts outside the CDR3, the full variable domain is ETGVTQSPTHLIKTRGQQVTLRCSSQSGHNTVSWYQQALGQGPQFIFQYYREEENGRGNFPPRFSGLQFPNYSSELNVNALELDDSALYLCASSPDLAGASTDTQYFGPGTRLTVL.